One and the same sample provided the 11 T cell receptor beta chains below, sequenced in a study of blood T cells in healthy people across ages (dated by TCRdb to between 2014 and 2016). The library came from 5' RACE. Sequencer: Illumina HiSeq 2500. A second about 7 to 12 cycle PCR used a sample-barcoded 5' primer and a J-beta primer mix. TCRdb cleaned the public reads at Q25 with fastp, built clones with MiXCR and kept in-frame beta chains. One record per CDR3 amino acid sequence lists the most common genes and DNA. The sample contains around 1,500,000 distinct CDR3 sequences, approximately 40% of them found a single time. The leading ten clones occupy under 8% of the sample. The material sequenced was blood. All receptors derive from a woman aged 18-29 years in good health.

The chain joins TRBV11-2 to TRBJ1-1; D call uncertain. Germline-derived CDR1 and CDR2 are SGHAT and FQNNGV. The CDR3 spans 16 residues. V was trimmed by 5 bases and J by 1 base, leaving 17 bases between them. CDR3 DNA sequence: TGTGCCAGCAGCCCCCCCTCTGGGGTAACGAACACTGAAGCTTTCTTT. It is translated as CASSPPSGVTNTEAFF.

The rearrangement links TRBV10-3 to TRBJ2-5; 7 bases agree with TRBD2. The germline V gene has CDR1 ENHRY and CDR2 SYGVKD. This CDR3 comprises 13 residues. Unmatched junction bases numbered 7, after V lost 7 bases and J lost 5 bases. As DNA, the CDR3 is TGTGCCATCATAAGCGGGACGAGGGAGACCCAGTACTTC. Protein sequence: CAIISGTRETQYF.

The gene calls are TRBV4-1 and TRBJ2-2, with a possible D match to TRBD2 (5 bases). The CDR3 totals 16 residues. CDR1 is MGHRA and CDR2 is YSYEKL in the germline V gene. Trimming took 4 bases from V and 1 from J, leaving 13 bases between them. CDR3 nucleotide sequence: TGCGCCAGCAGCCTCGAAGCGGAAAGGAACACCGGGGAGCTGTTTTTT. Translating gives CASSLEAERNTGELFF.

This chain uses TRBV3-1 with TRBJ2-1, with TRBD2 matching over 12 bases. Germline trimming cut 1 base from V and 13 bases from J; bases unmatched to any gene: 2. CDR1 is LGHDT, CDR2 YNNKEL, per germline (reference sequence). The CDR3 is made up of 13 amino acids. CDR3 loop: CASSQASGRGQFF. DNA for the CDR3: TGTGCCAGCAGCCAAGCTAGCGGGAGGGGTCAGTTCTTC.

The chain couples TRBV30 to TRBJ1-2, with unresolved D. The V and J ends lost 1 base and 8 bases respectively, with 14 bases between them. Germline CDR1 GTSNPN, CDR2 SVGIG (reference sequence). This CDR3 has 13 amino acids. The CDR3 DNA reads TGTGCCTGGAGTGCCCACCCGCGGGAGGGCTACACCTTC. Its protein is CAWSAHPREGYTF.

The CDR3 protein is CASTQGWTEQYF. CDR3 bases: TGTGCCAGCACCCAAGGGTGGACCGAGCAGTACTTC. This chain connects TRBV12-3 or TRBV12-4 to TRBJ2-7, with D uncertain. V was pared by 7 bases and J by 6 bases, with 13 bases between. The CDR3 loop spans 12 amino acids.

There are a few counts of this clonotype. The chain employs TRBV20-1 and TRBJ2-3; no reliable D call. The CDR3 covers 14 residues. Germline CDR1 reads DFQATT; CDR2 reads SNEGSKA (reference sequence). V lost 1 base to trimming and J lost 2 bases, with 10 bases between them. CDR3 sequence reads: CSARVPFATDTQYF. DNA for the CDR3: TGCAGTGCTAGAGTCCCCTTCGCCACAGATACGCAGTATTTT.

The genes are TRBV3-1 and TRBJ1-4; TRBD1 might be the D (6 bases). The length of the CDR3 is 16 residues. Germline V gives CDR1 LGHDT, CDR2 YNNKEL (reference sequence). Trimming removed 1 base from V and 8 bases from J, with 17 bases in between. DNA of the CDR3: TGTGCCAGCAGCCAAGGAAGGGGGATCTCGAAGGAAAAACTGTTTTTT. Its protein product is CASSQGRGISKEKLFF. Together with reference TRBV3-1 and TRBJ1-4, the CDR3 gives the full variable domain: DTAVSQTPKYLVTQMGNDKSIKCEQNLGHDTMYWYKQDSKKFLKIMFSYNNKELIINETVPNRFSPKSPDKAHLNLHINSLELGDSAVYFCASSQGRGISKEKLFFGSGTQLSVL.

In its sample, this clonotype was seen a few times. V and J are TRBV12-3 or TRBV12-4 and TRBJ1-2, with D possibly TRBD1 on 5 matching bases. The CDR3 has 15 amino acids. The germline V and J ends were trimmed by 3 bases and 0 bases, with 11 bases remaining between them. The DNA of the CDR3 is TGTGCCAGCAGTTTCGGCGGGACGGCTAACTATGGCTACACCTTC. Protein sequence: CASSFGGTANYGYTF.

The rearrangement uses TRBV5-1 and TRBJ2-2; TRBD1 matches at 7 bases. Per the germline V gene, CDR1 is SGHRS and CDR2 is YFSETQ. The CDR3 has 17 amino acids. Trimming at V came to 5 bases and at J to 4 bases, leaving 14 bases not matched to a gene. Written as DNA, the CDR3 is TGCGCCAGCAGTGTGGCAGGGGGATCCCCCGGCACCGGGGAGCTGTTTTTT. Encoded protein: CASSVAGGSPGTGELFF. Complete variable domain (other parts from reference TRBV5-1 and TRBJ2-2): KAGVTQTPRYLIKTRGQQVTLSCSPISGHRSVSWYQQTPGQGLQFLFEYFSETQRNKGNFPGRFSGRQFSNSRSEMNVSTLELGDSALYLCASSVAGGSPGTGELFFGEGSRLTVL.

This clonotype was seen a handful of times. The chain uses TRBV27 and TRBJ2-5, with unresolved D. The CDR3 extends over 13 amino acids. The germline gives CDR1 MNHEY, CDR2 SMNVEV (reference sequence). The V gene lost 3 bases and the J gene lost 11 bases, with 16 bases spanning the gap. The chain's CDR3 is CASSLIFSNEQYF. The CDR3 DNA reads TGTGCCAGCAGTTTGATTTTTAGCAATGAGCAGTACTTC.